Each of the 11 T cell receptor beta chains below was sequenced from the same sample in a study of CD8+ T cells in alopecia areata. Treatment described: oral pan-JAK inhibitor, 5-10 mg twice daily. In each case, RNA was isolated and then reverse transcribed into cDNA as the sequencing template. Profiled with immunoSEQ multiplex PCR; TCRdb holds only in-frame clones, not every one. The sample includes some 200,000 clones, about three fifths of them seen just once. This specimen was CD8+ T cells sorted from blood, taken at week 24, from a patient treated with tofacitinib. Receptors were obtained from a human donor with alopecia areata.

The chain uses TRBV27 and TRBJ2-7; 7 nucleotides align to TRBD2. The CDR3 runs to 17 residues. J gave up 6 bases and V 5 bases, and 19 bases lay outside the gene matches. The germline V gene encodes CDR1 MNHEY and CDR2 SMNVEV (reference sequence). The CDR3 sequence: CASSRTVESSSSGEQYF. CDR3 DNA sequence: TGTGCCAGCAGTCGGACTGTAGAGAGCTCTTCTAGCGGCGAGCAGTACTTC.

V is TRBV27 and J is TRBJ2-1, with D uncertain. V was clipped by 2 bases and J by 6 bases, with 5 bases between them. CDR1 and CDR2 (germline): MNHEY, SMNVEV (reference sequence). This CDR3 has 12 amino acids. The CDR3 region is CASSLKSNEQFF. Here the CDR3 DNA reads TGTGCCAGCAGTTTAAAGAGCAATGAGCAGTTCTTC.

This clone was found once. The chain couples TRBV4-1 to TRBJ2-3, with D unclear. CDR3 size: 12 residues. Per germline, CDR1 MGHRA and CDR2 YSYEKL. V was shortened by 6 bases and J by 2 bases, with 6 bases between the two germline ends. The CDR3, as DNA: TGCGCCAGCAGGGGCATCACAGATACGCAGTATTTT. It specifies CASRGITDTQYF.

This clone was recorded a few times. The chain combines TRBV29-1 with TRBJ1-2; D may be TRBD1 (6 bases). The CDR3 extends over 14 amino acids. Germline CDR1 is SQVTM and CDR2 is ANQGSEA. The CDR3 DNA reads as TGCAGAGAAGCGACGAGGGGGGGCGTGCGTGGCTACACCTTC. Encoded protein: CREATRGGVRGYTF.

As concerns this clone: This sample also contains other DNA sequences that code for the same CDR3. The chain has TRBV15 and TRBJ2-1; TRBD1 is a possible D gene (5 bases). Germline loops: CDR1 LNHNV, CDR2 YYDKDF (reference sequence). This CDR3 is 11 amino acids long. Trimming stripped 5 bases from V and 7 bases from J, with 6 bases between. The CDR3 DNA reads TGTGCCACCAGCTCAGGGAATGAGCAGTTCTTC. Amino acid sequence: CATSSGNEQFF.

The CDR3 loop reads CASSLGGWGANTEAFF. CDR3 nucleotides: TGTGCCAGCAGCCTAGGGGGCTGGGGGGCGAACACTGAAGCTTTCTTT. The chain carries TRBV4-2 and TRBJ1-1, with TRBD1 matching over 7 bases. The length of the CDR3 is 16 residues. Germline V gene sequence: CDR1 LGHNA, CDR2 YNFKEQ. The ends lost 4 bases at V and 1 base at J; junction bases unmatched: 9.

The rearrangement links TRBV9 to TRBJ2-1; TRBD1 might be the D (6 bases). The CDR3 totals 15 residues. Germline V gene lookup returns CDR1 SGDLS and CDR2 YYNGEE. V was pared by 3 bases and J by 3 bases, with 13 bases between. The CDR3 sequence is CASSAPGHNYNEQFF. DNA for the CDR3: TGTGCCAGCAGCGCCCCGGGACACAACTACAATGAGCAGTTCTTC.

The V and J genes are TRBV27 and TRBJ1-2; D not resolved. Germline loops: CDR1 MNHEY, CDR2 SMNVEV (reference sequence). The CDR3 covers 11 residues. The V end was cut by 9 bases, the J end by 5 bases, with 10 bases between. CDR3 in DNA: TGTGCCAGAGGAGAGGAGTATGGCTACACCTTC. Protein product: CARGEEYGYTF.

The chain employs TRBV5-1 and TRBJ2-2; 9 nucleotides line up with TRBD1. Germline V gene data show CDR1 as SGHRS and CDR2 as YFSETQ. CDR3 length: 15 amino acids. The junction had 12 bases not matched to a gene; V was cut back by 9 bases and J by 6 bases. The CDR3 here is CATSRTGEAAGELFF. The CDR3 bases are TGCGCCACAAGTCGGACAGGGGAGGCTGCCGGGGAGCTGTTTTTT.

The J gene is TRBJ2-3, the V gene TRBV5-6; the D is unclear. Trimming cost V 3 bases and J 5 bases, with 10 bases left between them. The CDR3 is 13 amino acids. Germline lookup yields CDR1 SGHDT and CDR2 YYEEEE. The CDR3 loop is CASSYAVGDTQYF. CDR3 coding DNA: TGTGCCAGCAGCTATGCAGTCGGAGATACGCAGTATTTT.

V and J are TRBV2 and TRBJ2-3, with D perhaps TRBD2 (5 bases). V lost 8 bases and J 2 bases, leaving 17 bases between the germline ends. The CDR3 runs to 15 residues. Germline V gene data show CDR1 as SNHLY and CDR2 as FYNNEI. The CDR3 here is CASPASRASTDTQYF. Here the CDR3 DNA reads TGTGCCAGCCCCGCTTCGCGGGCTTCCACAGATACGCAGTATTTT. Full variable domain (missing parts from reference TRBV2 and TRBJ2-3): EPEVTQTPSHQVTQMGQEVILRCVPISNHLYFYWYRQILGQKVEFLVSFYNNEISEKSEIFDDQFSVERPDGSNFTLKIRSTKLEDSAMYFCASPASRASTDTQYFGPGTRLTVL.